This T cell receptor (beta chain) is drawn from a study of cytomegalovirus exposure and HLA in healthy donors. Study-wide background: The 100 to 150 validation repertoires matched the 600 to 700 first-cohort repertoires in platform, a later analysis reported. Findings of the study overall: The investigators catalogued 160 or so TCR beta chains as cytomegalovirus-associated. TCR sequences were mostly rare, though some public TCRs occurred in many donors. The CMV antigen specificity of a few CMV-associated chains was confirmed through in vitro analysis.

The V and J ends lost 0 bases and 3 bases, in that order; junction bases with no gene match: 2. The CDR3 has 16 amino acids. Germline CDR1 and CDR2: GTSNPN and SVGIG (reference sequence). Using immunoSEQ multiplex PCR, the repertoire was profiled, and TCRdb retains in-frame clones only, with some absent. The table shows over 250,000 clones, with roughly 85% occurring only once. A remark on this clone: The antigen is undetermined.

The origin of this receptor is a woman aged 18-30 years in good health and CMV-seronegative. The sample comprised PBMCs. This rearrangement joins TRBV30 to TRBJ2-2, with 12 bases fitting TRBD2. The CDR3: CAWSVLAGGYTGELFF. CDR3 DNA sequence: TGTGCCTGGAGTGTGCTAGCGGGAGGGTACACCGGGGAGCTGTTTTTT.